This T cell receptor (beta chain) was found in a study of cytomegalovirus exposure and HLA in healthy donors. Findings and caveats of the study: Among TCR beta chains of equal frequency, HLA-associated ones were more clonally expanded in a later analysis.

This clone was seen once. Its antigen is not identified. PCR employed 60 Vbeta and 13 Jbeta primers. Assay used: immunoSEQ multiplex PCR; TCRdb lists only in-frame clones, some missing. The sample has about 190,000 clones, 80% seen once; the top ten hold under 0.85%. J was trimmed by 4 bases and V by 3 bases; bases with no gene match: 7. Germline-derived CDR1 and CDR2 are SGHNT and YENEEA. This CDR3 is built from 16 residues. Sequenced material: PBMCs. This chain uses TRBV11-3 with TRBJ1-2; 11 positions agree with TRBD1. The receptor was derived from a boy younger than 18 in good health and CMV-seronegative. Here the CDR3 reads CASSFARDRGIYGYTF. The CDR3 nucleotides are TGTGCCAGCAGCTTCGCGCGGGACAGGGGGATCTATGGCTACACCTTC.